A single sample is the source of the 2 T cell receptor beta chains below, sequenced in a study of blood T cells in healthy people across ages. For the second PCR, which ran for roughly 6 to 11 cycles, a sample-barcoded 5' primer and a J-beta primer mix were used. MiXCR was run by TCRdb on the 5' RACE reads, yielding one entry per CDR3 protein. This table has approximately 850,000 distinct CDR3 sequences, more than 40% appearing once. Sequenced sample: blood. The receptor source for this set is a man aged 55 to 70 in good health.

The chain employs TRBV5-1 and TRBJ2-3; 8 bases agree with TRBD1. V was clipped by 4 bases and J by 5 bases; unmatched bases: 12. Germline V gene lookup returns CDR1 SGHRS and CDR2 YFSETQ. The CDR3 is 16 residues long. The DNA for the CDR3 is TGCGCCAGCAGCCTCCGATCTGGACAGGGTAGAGATACGCAGTATTTT. It translates to CASSLRSGQGRDTQYF. The full variable domain, rest sourced from reference TRBV5-1 and TRBJ2-3, is KAGVTQTPRYLIKTRGQQVTLSCSPISGHRSVSWYQQTPGQGLQFLFEYFSETQRNKGNFPGRFSGRQFSNSRSEMNVSTLELGDSALYLCASSLRSGQGRDTQYFGPGTRLTVL.

V is TRBV7-2 and J is TRBJ2-3; TRBD2 is a possible D gene (6 bases). Trimming took off 2 bases at V and 2 bases at J, with 14 bases between the two ends. This CDR3 is built from 16 residues. From germline, CDR1 is SGHTA and CDR2 FQGNSA. For the CDR3, the DNA is TGTGCCAGCAGCTTACTTAGCGGATATCCCACAGATACGCAGTATTTT. Residues: CASSLLSGYPTDTQYF.